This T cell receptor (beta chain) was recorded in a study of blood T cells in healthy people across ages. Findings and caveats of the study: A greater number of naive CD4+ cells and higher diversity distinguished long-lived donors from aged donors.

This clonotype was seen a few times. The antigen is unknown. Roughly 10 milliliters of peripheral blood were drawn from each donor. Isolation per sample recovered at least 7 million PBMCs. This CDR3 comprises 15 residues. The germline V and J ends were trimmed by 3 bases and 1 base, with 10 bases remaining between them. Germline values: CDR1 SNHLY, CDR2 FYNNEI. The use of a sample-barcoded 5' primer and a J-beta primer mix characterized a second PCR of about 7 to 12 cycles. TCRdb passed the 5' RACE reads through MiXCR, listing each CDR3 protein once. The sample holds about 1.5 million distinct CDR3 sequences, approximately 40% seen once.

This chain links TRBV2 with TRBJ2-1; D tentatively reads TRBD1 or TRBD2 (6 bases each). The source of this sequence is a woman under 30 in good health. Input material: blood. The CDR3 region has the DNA TGTGCCAGCAGTGAGTGGGGGGCTTCCTACAATGAGCAGTTCTTC. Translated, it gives CASSEWGASYNEQFF.